This is a list of T cell receptor beta chains from one sample in a study of blood T cell repertoires in COVID-19. Repertoires were generated with immunoSEQ multiplex PCR, while TCRdb's copy carries only in-frame clones and drops some. The sample lists approximately 170,000 clones, around 86% occurring once. Sequenced sample: peripheral blood. All receptors derive from a man aged 45-65 years with active or convalescent COVID-19. CDR3s include the opening cysteine and the closing phenylalanine or tryptophan. A D gene is named only where the DNA matches it firmly. Some rows mark clone size as missing; the rest say once, few, many or name a class of expanded clone.

TRBV28	NA	TRBD1	TRBJ2-7	CASSKGQSSYEQYF	TGTGCCAGCAGTAAGGGACAGTCGTCCTACGAGCAGTACTTC
TRBV6-1	NA	NA	TRBJ1-2	CASSELGQIFYGYTF	TGTGCCAGCAGTGAACTGGGACAAATCTTCTATGGCTACACCTTC
TRBV5-6	NA	NA	TRBJ2-5	CASSPERSPAETQYF	TGTGCCAGCAGCCCCGAACGGAGTCCGGCAGAGACCCAGTACTTC
TRBV19	NA	TRBD2	TRBJ2-7	CASSILADGYEQYF	TGTGCCAGTAGTATACTAGCGGACGGCTACGAGCAGTACTTC
TRBV9	NA	NA	TRBJ2-1	CASSVGVGDEQFF	TGTGCCAGCAGCGTAGGGGTTGGAGATGAGCAGTTCTTC
TRBV6-2/TRBV6-3	NA	NA	TRBJ2-7	CASSKWTESYEQYF	TGTGCCAGCAGTAAATGGACAGAGTCCTACGAGCAGTACTTC
TRBV10-3	NA	NA	TRBJ1-1	CAISPENTEAFF	TGTGCCATCAGTCCAGAGAACACTGAAGCTTTCTTT
TRBV28	NA	NA	TRBJ2-5	CASSLPGRETQYF	TGTGCCAGCAGTTTGCCAGGTAGAGAGACCCAGTACTTC
TRBV5-6	few	TRBD1	TRBJ1-1	CASSSRDRGPEAFF	TGTGCCAGCAGCTCCCGGGACAGGGGCCCTGAAGCTTTCTTT
TRBV7-9	NA	NA	TRBJ2-3	CASSLGQGSDTQYF	TGTGCCAGCAGCTTGGGCCAGGGATCAGATACGCAGTATTTT
TRBV5-4	NA	TRBD1	TRBJ2-2	CASSLGAGGPGGELFF	TGTGCCAGCAGCTTGGGCGCAGGGGGCCCTGGGGGGGAGCTGTTTTTT